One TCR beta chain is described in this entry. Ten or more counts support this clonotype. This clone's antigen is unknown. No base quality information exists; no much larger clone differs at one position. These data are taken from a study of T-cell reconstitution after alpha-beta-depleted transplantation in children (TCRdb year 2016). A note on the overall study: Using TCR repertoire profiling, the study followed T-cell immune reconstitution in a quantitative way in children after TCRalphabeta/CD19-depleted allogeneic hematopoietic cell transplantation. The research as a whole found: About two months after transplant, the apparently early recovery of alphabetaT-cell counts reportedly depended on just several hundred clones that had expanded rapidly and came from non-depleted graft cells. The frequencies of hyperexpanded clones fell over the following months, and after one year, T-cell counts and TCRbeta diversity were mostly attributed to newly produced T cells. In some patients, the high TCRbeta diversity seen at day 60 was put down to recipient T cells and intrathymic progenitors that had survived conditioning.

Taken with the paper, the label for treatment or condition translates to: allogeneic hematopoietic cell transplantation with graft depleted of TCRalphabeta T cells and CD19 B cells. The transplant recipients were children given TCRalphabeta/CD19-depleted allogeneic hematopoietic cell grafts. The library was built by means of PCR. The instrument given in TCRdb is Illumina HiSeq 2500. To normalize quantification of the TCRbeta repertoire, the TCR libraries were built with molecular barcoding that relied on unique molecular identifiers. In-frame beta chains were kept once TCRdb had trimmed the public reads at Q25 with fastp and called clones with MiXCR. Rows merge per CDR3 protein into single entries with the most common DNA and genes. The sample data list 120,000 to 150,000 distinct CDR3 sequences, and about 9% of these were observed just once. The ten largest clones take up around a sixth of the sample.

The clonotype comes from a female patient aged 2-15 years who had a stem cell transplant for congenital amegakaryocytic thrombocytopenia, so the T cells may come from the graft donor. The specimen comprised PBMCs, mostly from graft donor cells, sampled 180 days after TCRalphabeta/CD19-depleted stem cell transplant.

CDR3 loop: CASSLPDPANEQFF. Here is the DNA: TGCGCCAGCAGCTTGCCCGACCCAGCCAATGAGCAGTTCTTC. Recombination connected TRBV5-1 to TRBJ2-1; the D gene lacks a confident call. CDR1 SGHRS and CDR2 YFSETQ were looked up in the germline V gene. From the cysteine up to the phenylalanine, the CDR3 has a length of 14 residues. Left in the record is the CDR3 DNA by itself, 42 bases read in frame from the first base. Deletion took 1 base off V and 6 bases off J, with a span of 11 bases between the germline ends.